These 22 T cell receptor beta chains were all obtained from the same sample, sequenced in a study of vaccination and CD4 T cells after COVID-19. No antigen has been identified for these receptors. Once obtained from cultured CD4+ T cells, the DNA was sequenced using the Oncomine TCR Beta short-read assay. TCRdb reanalysed the PCR reads using MiXCR and keeps one entry per CDR3 protein. The table records fewer than 15,000 distinct CDR3 sequences, 45% to 55% of them present only once. The treatment was: approximately 10-day PBMC culture with coronavirus spike peptide pools or control peptides (ViraFEST assay). Sequencing used CD4+ T cells from blood, cultured in vitro. The receptors derive from a human donor who had recovered from COVID-19.

The chain recombines TRBV18 with TRBJ2-3; D gene unclear. Trimming stripped 0 bases from V and 6 bases from J, with 7 bases between. CDR3 length equals 13 residues. Germline CDR1 and CDR2: KGHSH and LQKENI. CDR3 in amino acids: CASSPPLRDTQYF. CDR3 nucleotides: TGTGCCAGCTCACCACCGCTACGCGATACGCAGTATTTT.

V is TRBV14 and J is TRBJ1-1, with TRBD1 identical over 11 bases. The CDR3 length is 18 residues. The germline V gene has CDR1 SGHDN and CDR2 FVKESK. V trimming: 2 bases; J trimming: 3 bases; junction bases outside the gene matches: 11. CDR3 amino acids: CASSQLPGQGGLDTEAFF. CDR3 coding DNA: TGTGCCAGCAGCCAACTCCCGGGACAGGGGGGGCTTGACACTGAAGCTTTCTTT.

J is TRBJ2-3 and V is TRBV7-6, with 7 nucleotides matching TRBD2. Losses at the gene ends were 5 bases for V and 0 bases for J; bases not matched to a gene: 17. CDR3 length equals 19 residues. Germline V CDR1 and CDR2: SGHVS, FNYEAQ. The CDR3 protein is CASSRMASGASPSTDTQYF. CDR3 coding DNA: TGTGCCAGCAGCCGGATGGCTAGCGGAGCAAGCCCAAGCACAGATACGCAGTATTTT.

This clonotype occurred a few times. The chain uses TRBV7-6 and TRBJ2-3; no reliable D call. The CDR3 runs to 13 residues. Germline CDR1 reads SGHVS; CDR2 reads FNYEAQ. Deletions cut 0 bases from V and 4 bases from J, with 5 bases between. The CDR3: CASSLASADTQYF. The CDR3 region has the DNA TGTGCCAGCAGCTTAGCATCGGCAGATACGCAGTATTTT.

The chain employs TRBV27 and TRBJ2-1, with 7 nucleotides matching TRBD2. The CDR3 sequence is 14 residues long. The V and J ends lost 2 bases and 9 bases, in that order; junction bases with no gene match: 7. Germline lookup yields CDR1 MNHEY and CDR2 SMNVEV (reference sequence). CDR3 region: CASSLGGGFGEQFF. The CDR3 coding sequence is TGTGCCAGCAGTTTAGGGGGAGGGTTCGGTGAGCAGTTCTTC.

The V call is TRBV14, the J call TRBJ2-5; D not certain. Trimming stripped 4 bases from V and 2 bases from J, with 20 bases between. The CDR3 has 17 residues. The V gene's germline CDR1 is SGHDN and CDR2 FVKESK. DNA for the CDR3: TGTGCCAGCAGCCGAAGACGTCTACGGCTAGGACAAGAGACCCAGTACTTC. Its protein product is CASSRRRLRLGQETQYF.

J is TRBJ1-1 and V is TRBV12-3 or TRBV12-4; the D gene is possibly TRBD1 (6 bases). The CDR3 sequence is 15 residues long. V dropped 2 bases and J dropped 1 base, with 11 bases sitting between them. Here the CDR3 reads CASSLWGAGNTEAFF. In DNA, the CDR3 is TGTGCCAGCAGTTTATGGGGGGCCGGGAACACTGAAGCTTTCTTT.

This clonotype has more than one count but fewer than ten. The chain combines TRBV6-4 with TRBJ2-2; D not resolved. CDR3 length: 14 amino acids. Germline CDR1 is MRHNA and CDR2 is SNTAGT. The ends were cut back, 6 bases at V and 1 base at J, with 9 bases in the middle. The CDR3 nucleotides are TGTGCCAGCAGCCCCAGCCAGAACACCGGGGAGCTGTTTTTT. This codes for CASSPSQNTGELFF.

The V and J genes are TRBV7-3 and TRBJ2-3; 10 nucleotides line up with TRBD2. Germline V gives CDR1 SGHTA, CDR2 FQGTGA. CDR3 length equals 16 residues. The V and J ends lost 4 bases and 0 bases, in that order; junction bases with no gene match: 4. The CDR3, as DNA: TGTGCCAGCAGCTCCCGACTAGCGGGCAGCACAGATACGCAGTATTTT. This sequence encodes CASSSRLAGSTDTQYF.

The chain links TRBV19 to TRBJ1-1; 12 positions agree with TRBD1. CDR3 length: 15 amino acids. Losses at the gene ends were 10 bases for V and 5 bases for J; bases not matched to a gene: 11. CDR1 is LNHDA, CDR2 SQIVND, per germline (reference sequence). The CDR3 reads CATTRGQGARTEAFF. The DNA of the CDR3 is TGTGCCACCACAAGGGGACAGGGGGCCCGGACTGAAGCTTTCTTT.

The chain recombines TRBV6-1 with TRBJ2-7, with 8 bases fitting TRBD1. The germline CDR1 and CDR2 sequences are MNHNS and SASEGT. J was trimmed by 1 base and V by 2 bases; bases with no gene match: 7. CDR3 size: 16 residues. CDR3 region: CASSERGQVRSYEQYF. The CDR3 region has the DNA TGTGCCAGCAGTGAAAGGGGACAGGTAAGATCCTACGAGCAGTACTTC.

A few counts support this clonotype. The V call is TRBV19, the J call TRBJ2-2; 15 bases line up with TRBD2. The ends lost 5 bases at V and 7 bases at J; junction bases unmatched: 11. Germline values: CDR1 LNHDA, CDR2 SQIVND (reference sequence). There are 18 residues in the CDR3. Written as DNA, the CDR3 is TGTGCCAGTAGTGCCCGGACTAGCGGGAGGGGAGGGGACGGGGAGCTGTTTTTT. It specifies CASSARTSGRGGDGELFF.

The chain uses TRBV12-3 or TRBV12-4 and TRBJ1-1, with 9 bases aligning to TRBD1. V lost 6 bases and J lost 4; bases outside the gene matches: 6. The CDR3 is made up of 14 amino acids. The CDR3, as DNA: TGTGCCAGCAGCAGGGGGACAGGGTTCACTGAAGCTTTCTTT. It codes for CASSRGTGFTEAFF.

This clonotype was observed a handful of times. The chain joins TRBV30 to TRBJ2-1, with TRBD2 as a possible D gene (6 bases). This CDR3 contains 17 residues. V lost 0 bases, J lost 8 bases, and 23 bases lay in between. CDR1 is GTSNPN and CDR2 is SVGIG in the germline V gene (reference sequence). The CDR3 sequence is CAWSVRNSGARGHEQFF. The DNA of the CDR3 is TGTGCCTGGAGTGTACGAAATAGCGGAGCCCGTGGGCATGAGCAGTTCTTC. Drawing the rest from reference TRBV30 and TRBJ2-1, the complete variable domain is SQTIHQWPATLVQPVGSPLSLECTVEGTSNPNLYWYRQAAGRGLQLLFYSVGIGQISSEVPQNLSASRPQDRQFILSSKKLLLSDSGFYLCAWSVRNSGARGHEQFFGPGTRLTVL.

The rearrangement links TRBV6-1 to TRBJ1-6; D gene ambiguous. Trimming stripped 7 bases from V and 8 bases from J, with 12 bases between. The CDR3 sequence is 13 residues long. The germline CDR1 and CDR2 sequences are MNHNS and SASEGT. CDR3 coding DNA: TGTGCCAGCATGCGGCAGATTGATTCACCCCTCCACTTT. This translates into CASMRQIDSPLHF.

This chain joins TRBV5-1 and TRBJ2-2; 10 positions agree with TRBD2. The CDR3 has 16 amino acids. After removal of 5 bases from V and 4 bases from J, the junction contained 8 bases not matched to a gene. Per germline, CDR1 SGHRS and CDR2 YFSETQ. The CDR3 nucleotides read TGCGCCAGCAGTGCCACTAGCGGGATTTCCACCGGGGAGCTGTTTTTT. Translated, it gives CASSATSGISTGELFF.

The CDR3, as DNA: TGCAGTGCTAGACTAGCAACGACAGATACGCAGTATTTT. It specifies CSARLATTDTQYF. The genes are TRBV20-1 and TRBJ2-3; D might be TRBD2 (5 bases). The CDR3 loop spans 13 amino acids. The V gene lost 2 bases and the J gene lost 3 bases, with 9 bases spanning the gap. Looked up from germline, CDR1 is DFQATT and CDR2 is SNEGSKA (reference sequence).

V is TRBV19 and J is TRBJ1-2; a weak D match, TRBD1 (5 bases). This CDR3 spans 14 amino acids. V was trimmed by 9 bases and J by 4 bases, leaving 18 bases between them. The germline V gene encodes CDR1 LNHDA and CDR2 SQIVND (reference sequence). The CDR3 DNA follows: TGTGCCAGCCTCCCCGGCCCAGGGTTCTATGGCTACACCTTC. It codes for CASLPGPGFYGYTF. The full variable domain, its missing parts supplied by reference TRBV19 and TRBJ1-2, is DGGITQSPKYLFRKEGQNVTLSCEQNLNHDAMYWYRQDPGQGLRLIYYSQIVNDFQKGDIAEGYSVSREKKESFPLTVTSAQKNPTAFYLCASLPGPGFYGYTFGSGTRLTVV.

The chain links TRBV7-9 to TRBJ2-7, with D possibly being TRBD2 (6 bases). CDR3 length: 18 amino acids. Germline V gene sequence: CDR1 SEHNR, CDR2 FQNEAQ (reference sequence). Trimming stripped 1 base from V and 6 bases from J, with 25 bases between. As DNA, the CDR3 is TGTGCCAGCAGCTTAGTGAGGGACTGGGCCCCCTACTCGGGCGAGCAGTACTTC. This translates into CASSLVRDWAPYSGEQYF.

In its sample, this clonotype was seen a few times. The CDR3 here is CASSPLDLGGAFF. CDR3 bases: TGTGCCAGCAGCCCACTGGACCTAGGGGGGGCTTTCTTT. The V call is TRBV21-1, the J call TRBJ1-1; TRBD1, the table's D call, lacks a check against the DNA. TRBV21-1 is tagged as a pseudogene. The CDR3 spans 13 residues.

This clonotype was found a few times. The chain couples TRBV30 to TRBJ1-6; perhaps TRBD1 as D (5 bases). The germline V gene encodes CDR1 GTSNPN and CDR2 SVGIG (reference sequence). The CDR3 totals 16 residues. Trimming stripped 3 bases from V and 3 bases from J, with 15 bases between. CDR3 nucleotide sequence: TGTGCCTGGAGCCCCTCCGGGACCGGCTATAATTCACCCCTCCACTTT. Encoded protein: CAWSPSGTGYNSPLHF.

The chain recombines TRBV24-1 with TRBJ1-1; D perhaps matches TRBD1 (5 bases). Trimming took 4 bases from V and 1 from J, leaving 6 bases between them. CDR3 size: 13 residues. Germline CDR1 is KGHDR and CDR2 is SFDVKD. CDR3 in amino acids: CATSDGQNTEAFF. CDR3 DNA sequence: TGTGCCACCAGTGACGGACAGAACACTGAAGCTTTCTTT.